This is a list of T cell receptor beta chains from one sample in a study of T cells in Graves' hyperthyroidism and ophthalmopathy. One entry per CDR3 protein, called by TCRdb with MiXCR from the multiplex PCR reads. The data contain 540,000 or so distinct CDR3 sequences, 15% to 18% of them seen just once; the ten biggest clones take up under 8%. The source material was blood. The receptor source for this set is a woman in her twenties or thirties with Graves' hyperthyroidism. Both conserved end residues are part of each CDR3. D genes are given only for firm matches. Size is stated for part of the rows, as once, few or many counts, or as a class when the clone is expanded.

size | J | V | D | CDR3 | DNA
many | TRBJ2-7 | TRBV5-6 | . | CASSWGYEQYF | TGTGCCAGCAGCTGGGGTTACGAGCAGTACTTC
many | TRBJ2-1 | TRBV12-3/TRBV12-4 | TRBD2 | CASSSSGTSYNEQFF | TGTGCCAGCAGTTCGTCCGGGACTAGCTACAATGAGCAGTTCTTC
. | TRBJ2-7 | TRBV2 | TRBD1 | CARGKQGAGEQYF | TGTGCCAGGGGCAAGCAGGGGGCTGGCGAGCAGTACTTC
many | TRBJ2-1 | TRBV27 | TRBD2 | CASSIQTSGVGTHEQFF | TGTGCCAGCAGTATTCAGACTAGCGGAGTTGGTACGCATGAGCAGTTCTTC
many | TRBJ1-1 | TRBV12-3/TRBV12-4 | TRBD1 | CASSPRGGAGNTEAFF | TGTGCCAGCAGTCCCAGAGGGGGCGCTGGGAACACTGAAGCTTTCTTT
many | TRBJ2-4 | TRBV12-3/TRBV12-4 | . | CASSLGVLAKNIQYF | TGTGCCAGCAGTTTGGGGGTACTAGCCAAAAACATTCAGTACTTC
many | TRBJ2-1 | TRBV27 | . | CASSLSPISNEQFF | TGTGCCAGCAGTTTAAGTCCAATTAGCAATGAGCAGTTCTTC
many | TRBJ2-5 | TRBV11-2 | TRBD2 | CASSPLAGWGETQYF | TGTGCCAGCAGCCCCTTAGCGGGATGGGGAGAGACCCAGTACTTC
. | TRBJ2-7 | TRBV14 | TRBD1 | CASSRWTGVSDEQYF | TGTGCCAGCAGCCGATGGACAGGCGTTTCCGACGAGCAGTACTTC
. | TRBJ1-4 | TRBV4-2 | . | CASSPPQAANEKLFF | TGTGCCAGCAGCCCTCCGCAAGCAGCTAATGAAAAACTGTTTTTT
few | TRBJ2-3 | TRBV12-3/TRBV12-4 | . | CASSGNWDTQYF | TGTGCCAGCAGCGGGAATTGGGATACGCAGTATTTT
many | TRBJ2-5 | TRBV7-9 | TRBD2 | CASSLDWGLAPDQETQYF | TGTGCCAGCAGCTTAGATTGGGGACTAGCGCCCGACCAAGAGACCCAGTACTTC
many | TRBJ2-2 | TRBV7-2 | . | CATRRGHVGTGELFF | TGTGCCACGAGGAGGGGGCACGTTGGCACCGGGGAGCTGTTTTTT
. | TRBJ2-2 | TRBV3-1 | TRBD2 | CASSLGPLAGINTGELFF | TGTGCCAGCAGCCTGGGGCCTCTAGCGGGGATAAACACCGGGGAGCTGTTTTTT
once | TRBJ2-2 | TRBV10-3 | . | CAISVLSTGELFF | TGTGCCATCAGTGTCCTGTCCACCGGGGAGCTGTTTTTT
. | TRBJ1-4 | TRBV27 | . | CASIGENEKLFF | TGTGCCAGCATTGGTGAAAATGAAAAACTGTTTTTT
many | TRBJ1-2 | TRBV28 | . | CASSSGDLGYTF | TGTGCCAGCAGTTCGGGGGATCTTGGCTACACCTTC
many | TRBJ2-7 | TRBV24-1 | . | CATSDGGGGSSYEQYF | TGTGCCACCAGTGACGGAGGAGGGGGGAGCTCCTACGAGCAGTACTTC
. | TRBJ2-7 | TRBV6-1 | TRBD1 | CASRYLDRGQDEQYF | TGTGCCAGCAGATATCTGGACAGGGGACAGGACGAGCAGTACTTC
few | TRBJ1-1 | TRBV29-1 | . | CSVDMTLRAWVGTEAFF | TGCAGCGTTGATATGACCCTCAGGGCCTGGGTTGGCACTGAAGCTTTCTTT
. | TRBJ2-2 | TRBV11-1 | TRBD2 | CASSQAGTSGIAGELFF | TGTGCCAGCAGCCAGGCCGGGACTAGCGGGATAGCCGGGGAGCTGTTTTTT
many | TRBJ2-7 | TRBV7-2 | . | CASSKAGTTSAEQYF | TGTGCCAGCAGCAAGGCCGGGACCACGTCGGCGGAGCAGTACTTC
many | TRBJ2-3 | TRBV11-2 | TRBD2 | CASSSSLAGAEDTQYF | TGTGCCAGCAGCTCCTCCCTAGCGGGAGCCGAAGATACGCAGTATTTT
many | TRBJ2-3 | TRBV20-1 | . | CSAKGHSTDTQYF | TGCAGTGCTAAAGGCCATAGCACAGATACGCAGTATTTT
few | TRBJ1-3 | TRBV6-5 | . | CASSYSSGGSGNTIYF | TGTGCCAGCAGTTACTCGAGCGGGGGCTCTGGAAACACCATATATTTT
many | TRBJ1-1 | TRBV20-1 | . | CSAERRGSGTEAFF | TGCAGTGCCGAGCGAAGGGGGAGTGGAACTGAAGCTTTCTTT
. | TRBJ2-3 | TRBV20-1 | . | CSARRVDYTDTQYF | TGCAGTGCTAGGCGGGTAGATTACACAGATACGCAGTATTTT